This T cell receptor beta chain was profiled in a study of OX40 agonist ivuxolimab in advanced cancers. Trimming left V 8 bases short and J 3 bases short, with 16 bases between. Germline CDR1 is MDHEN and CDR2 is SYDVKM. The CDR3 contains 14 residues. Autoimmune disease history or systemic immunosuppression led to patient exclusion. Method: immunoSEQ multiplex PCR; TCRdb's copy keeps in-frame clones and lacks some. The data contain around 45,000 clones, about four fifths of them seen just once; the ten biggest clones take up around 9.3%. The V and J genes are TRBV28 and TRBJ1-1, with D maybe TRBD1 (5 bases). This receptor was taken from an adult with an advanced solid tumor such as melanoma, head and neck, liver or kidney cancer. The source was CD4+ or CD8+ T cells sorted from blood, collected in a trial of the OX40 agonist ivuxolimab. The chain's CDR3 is CASLGGRDYTEAFF. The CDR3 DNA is TGTGCCAGCCTGGGGGGTAGGGACTACACTGAAGCTTTCTTT.